These T cell receptor beta chains were read from a single sample in a study of identical twins. A single record per CDR3 protein comes from TCRdb applying MiXCR to the 5' RACE reads. The sample holds about 1.7 million distinct CDR3 sequences, more than 30% seen once. The sequencing sample was made of cord blood. The receptor source for this set is a newborn girl in good health. Each CDR3 is given with its conserved first and last residue. D genes are given only for firm matches. Not all rows give a size; the values are once, few, many and, for expanded clones, a class.

V: TRBV4-1
size: many
length: 15
D: TRBD2
J: TRBJ2-1
DNA: TGCGCCAGCAGCCAACTAGCGGGGCTATACAATGAGCAGTTCTTC
CDR3: CASSQLAGLYNEQFF

V: TRBV20-1
size: NA
length: 18
D: TRBD2
J: TRBJ2-1
DNA: TGCAGTGCTCCAAAAGTAAGGTCCGGACTAGGGTCCTACAATGAGCAGTTCTTC
CDR3: CSAPKVRSGLGSYNEQFF

V: TRBV28
size: few
length: 14
D: TRBD1
J: TRBJ1-2
DNA: TGTGCCAGCAGTGCAACACAGGGGGGCTATGGCTACACCTTC
CDR3: CASSATQGGYGYTF

V: TRBV12-3/TRBV12-4
size: NA
length: 11
D: NA
J: TRBJ2-1
DNA: TGTGCCAGCACCCGGGTGGGCGAGCAGTTCTTC
CDR3: CASTRVGEQFF

V: TRBV5-6
size: few
length: 16
D: NA
J: TRBJ1-6
DNA: TGTGCCAGCAGCTACACCGGGACCGCGGAAAAATCACCCCTCCACTTT
CDR3: CASSYTGTAEKSPLHF

V: TRBV18
size: NA
length: 14
D: TRBD1
J: TRBJ2-7
DNA: TGTGCCAGCTCACCATCGGACAGGGGATACGAGCAGTACTTC
CDR3: CASSPSDRGYEQYF

V: TRBV7-2
size: few
length: 17
D: TRBD2
J: TRBJ2-3
DNA: TGTGCCAGCAGCCAGAAACTAGCGCAACTTTACACAGATACGCAGTATTTT
CDR3: CASSQKLAQLYTDTQYF

V: TRBV29-1
size: few
length: 14
D: TRBD2
J: TRBJ2-7
DNA: TGCAGCGTTGATGACGCTAGCGGACTTAATGAGCAGTACTTC
CDR3: CSVDDASGLNEQYF

V: TRBV9
size: NA
length: 15
D: TRBD2
J: TRBJ2-1
DNA: TGTGCCAGCAGCGGTTACGGGGGGGCCTACAATGAGCAGTTCTTC
CDR3: CASSGYGGAYNEQFF

V: TRBV10-3
size: NA
length: 15
D: TRBD2
J: TRBJ2-3
DNA: TGTGCCATCGCTCGGCTAGCGGGAAGCACAGATACGCAGTATTTT
CDR3: CAIARLAGSTDTQYF

V: TRBV27
size: NA
length: 18
D: NA
J: TRBJ1-2
DNA: TGTGCCAGCAGGAATCGCGGCAGGGAACTAGGGTCACTCTATGGCTACACCTTC
CDR3: CASRNRGRELGSLYGYTF

V: TRBV25-1
size: NA
length: 13
D: NA
J: TRBJ1-2
DNA: TGTGCCAGCAGTCAGACCGGGAACTATGACTACACCTTC
CDR3: CASSQTGNYDYTF

V: TRBV5-1
size: once
length: 14
D: NA
J: TRBJ2-1
DNA: TGCGCCAGCGGTGAGGGACGGACCTACAATGAGCAGTTCTTC
CDR3: CASGEGRTYNEQFF

V: TRBV6-1
size: once
length: 14
D: TRBD1
J: TRBJ1-1
DNA: TGTGCCAGCATCCTGGACAGGGGGAACACTGAAGCTTTCTTT
CDR3: CASILDRGNTEAFF

V: TRBV4-1
size: few
length: 16
D: TRBD2
J: TRBJ2-5
DNA: TGCGCCAGCAGCCAAGGAGTCCTAGCGGGAGGTAATGAGCAGTACTTC
CDR3: CASSQGVLAGGNEQYF

V: TRBV4-1
size: NA
length: 20
D: TRBD2
J: TRBJ2-6
DNA: TGCGCCAGCAGCCAAGAAAGATGGCTAGCGGGAGTATCTGGGGCCAACGTCCTGACTTTC
CDR3: CASSQERWLAGVSGANVLTF

V: TRBV10-2
size: NA
length: 17
D: TRBD2
J: TRBJ2-2
DNA: TGCGCCAGCAGTGAGTCGACTAGCGGGATCAACACCGGGGAGCTGTTTTTT
CDR3: CASSESTSGINTGELFF

V: TRBV12-3/TRBV12-4
size: few
length: 16
D: TRBD1
J: TRBJ1-2
DNA: TGTGCCAGCAGATTCGGGACAGGTTCGTTGTCTCAGGGCTACACCTTC
CDR3: CASRFGTGSLSQGYTF

V: TRBV10-3
size: few
length: 14
D: NA
J: TRBJ2-5
DNA: TGTGCCATCAGCCTTCAACAGGGCCCAAATGAGCAGTACTTC
CDR3: CAISLQQGPNEQYF

V: TRBV10-3
size: few
length: 16
D: TRBD1
J: TRBJ2-1
DNA: TGTGCCATCAGTGAGTCCCGGCAGGACAGGTTCCATGAGCAGTTCTTC
CDR3: CAISESRQDRFHEQFF

V: TRBV27
size: NA
length: 13
D: NA
J: TRBJ1-1
DNA: TGTGCCAGCAGTTTACAGGGATTCACTGAAGCTTTCTTT
CDR3: CASSLQGFTEAFF

V: TRBV5-1
size: many
length: 15
D: NA
J: TRBJ2-5
DNA: TGCGCCAGCAGCCCGCGTCCCTGGAAAGAAGAGACCCAGTACTTC
CDR3: CASSPRPWKEETQYF

V: TRBV4-1
size: NA
length: 21
D: NA
J: TRBJ2-5
DNA: TGCGCCAGCAGCCCCTTCGGCAGGCTGAAACTGGTCGTCTTTGCGGGCAATGAGCAGTACTTC
CDR3: CASSPFGRLKLVVFAGNEQYF

V: TRBV27
size: NA
length: 14
D: TRBD1
J: TRBJ2-7
DNA: TGTGCCAGCACCAGGACAGGGTTCCCCTACGAGCAGTACTTC
CDR3: CASTRTGFPYEQYF

V: TRBV12-5
size: few
length: 16
D: TRBD1
J: TRBJ1-2
DNA: TGTGCTAGTGGTTTGGAACCGGGACAGCCTTACTATGGCTACACCTTC
CDR3: CASGLEPGQPYYGYTF

V: TRBV27
size: few
length: 15
D: NA
J: TRBJ1-2
DNA: TGTGCCAGCAGTCCAGACCCCCAGGGAAGCTATGGCTACACCTTC
CDR3: CASSPDPQGSYGYTF

V: TRBV7-2
size: NA
length: 16
D: NA
J: TRBJ2-3
DNA: TGTGCCAGCAGCTTATTTCGAGGGCTAGTGACAGATACGCAGTATTTT
CDR3: CASSLFRGLVTDTQYF

V: TRBV4-1
size: NA
length: 17
D: NA
J: TRBJ1-2
DNA: TGCGCCAGCAGCCAAGTTACTATTGAGGCAGGGCTATATGGCTACACCTTC
CDR3: CASSQVTIEAGLYGYTF